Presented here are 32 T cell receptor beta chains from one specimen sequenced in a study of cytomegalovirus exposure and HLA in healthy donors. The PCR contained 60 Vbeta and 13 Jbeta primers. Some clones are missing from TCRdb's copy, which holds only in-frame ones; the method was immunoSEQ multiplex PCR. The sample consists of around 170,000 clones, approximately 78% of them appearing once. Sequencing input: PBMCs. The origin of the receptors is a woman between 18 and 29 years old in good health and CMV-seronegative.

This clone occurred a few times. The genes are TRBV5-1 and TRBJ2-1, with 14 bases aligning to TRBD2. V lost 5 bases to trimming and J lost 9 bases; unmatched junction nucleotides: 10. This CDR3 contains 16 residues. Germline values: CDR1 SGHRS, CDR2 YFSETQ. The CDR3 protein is CASSPNSGLAGGEQFF. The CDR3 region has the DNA TGCGCCAGCAGTCCCAATTCCGGACTAGCGGGGGGTGAGCAGTTCTTC.

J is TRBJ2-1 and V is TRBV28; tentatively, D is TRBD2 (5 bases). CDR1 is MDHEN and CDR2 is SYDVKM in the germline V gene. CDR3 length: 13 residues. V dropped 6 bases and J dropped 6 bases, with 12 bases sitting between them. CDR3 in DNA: TGTGCCAGCAGCATACTAGACATCAATGAGCAGTTCTTC. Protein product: CASSILDINEQFF.

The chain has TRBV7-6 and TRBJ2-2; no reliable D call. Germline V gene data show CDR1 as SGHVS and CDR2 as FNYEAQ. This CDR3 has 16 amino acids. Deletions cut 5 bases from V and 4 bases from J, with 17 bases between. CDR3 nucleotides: TGTGCCAGCAGCCAGTCCGTGATTTCGGGCACCGGGGAGCTGTTTTTT. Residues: CASSQSVISGTGELFF.

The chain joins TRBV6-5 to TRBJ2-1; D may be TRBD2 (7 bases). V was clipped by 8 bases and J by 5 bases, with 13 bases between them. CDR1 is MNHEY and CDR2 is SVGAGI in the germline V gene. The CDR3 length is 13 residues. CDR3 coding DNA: TGTGCCAGCGGGGGGGGCGGTCACAATGAGCAGTTCTTC. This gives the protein CASGGGGHNEQFF.

The CDR3 loop reads CASRKIGTDSNQPQHF. The CDR3 DNA follows: TGTGCCAGTAGGAAGATCGGGACAGATAGCAATCAGCCCCAGCATTTT. The J gene is TRBJ1-5, the V gene TRBV19, with 7 nucleotides matching TRBD1. CDR3 length: 16 amino acids. Germline CDR1 reads LNHDA; CDR2 reads SQIVND (reference sequence). The V and J ends lost 6 bases and 0 bases, in that order; junction bases with no gene match: 8.

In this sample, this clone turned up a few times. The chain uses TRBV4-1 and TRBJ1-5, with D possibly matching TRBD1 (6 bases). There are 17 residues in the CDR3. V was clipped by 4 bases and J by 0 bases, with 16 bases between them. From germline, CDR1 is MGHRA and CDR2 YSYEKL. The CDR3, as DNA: TGCGCCAGCAGCCCAGACCGGGACACCTATAGCAATCAGCCCCAGCATTTT. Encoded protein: CASSPDRDTYSNQPQHF.

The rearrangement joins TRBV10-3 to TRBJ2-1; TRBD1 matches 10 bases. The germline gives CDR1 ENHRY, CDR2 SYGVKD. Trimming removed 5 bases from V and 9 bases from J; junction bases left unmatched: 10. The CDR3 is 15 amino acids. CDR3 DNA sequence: TGTGCCATCAGTTATTCCCGACAGGGGGCAGGTGAGCAGTTCTTC. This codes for CAISYSRQGAGEQFF.

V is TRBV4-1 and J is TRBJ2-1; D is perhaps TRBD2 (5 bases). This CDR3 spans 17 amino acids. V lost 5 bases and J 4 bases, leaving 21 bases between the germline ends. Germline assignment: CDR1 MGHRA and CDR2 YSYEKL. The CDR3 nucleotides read TGCGCCAGCAGCAGCGGACCCAGCGGCGAATTATACAATGAGCAGTTCTTC. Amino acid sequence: CASSSGPSGELYNEQFF.

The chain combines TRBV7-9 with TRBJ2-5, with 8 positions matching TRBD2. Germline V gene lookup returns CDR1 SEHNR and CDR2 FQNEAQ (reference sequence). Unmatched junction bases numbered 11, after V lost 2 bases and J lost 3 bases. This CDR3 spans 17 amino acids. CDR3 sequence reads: CASSLTQLAEKKETQYF. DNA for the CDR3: TGTGCCAGCAGCTTAACTCAACTAGCGGAGAAGAAAGAGACCCAGTACTTC. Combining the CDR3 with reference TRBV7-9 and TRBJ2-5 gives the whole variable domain DTGVSQNPRHKITKRGQNVTFRCDPISEHNRLYWYRQTLGQGPEFLTYFQNEAQLEKSRLLSDRFSAERPKGSFSTLEIQRTEQGDSAMYLCASSLTQLAEKKETQYFGPGTRLLVL.

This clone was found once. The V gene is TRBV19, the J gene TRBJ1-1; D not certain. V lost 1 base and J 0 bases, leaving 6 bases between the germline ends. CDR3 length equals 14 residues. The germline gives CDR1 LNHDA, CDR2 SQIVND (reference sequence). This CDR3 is CASSIGPVNTEAFF. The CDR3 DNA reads TGTGCCAGTAGTATAGGTCCAGTGAACACTGAAGCTTTCTTT.

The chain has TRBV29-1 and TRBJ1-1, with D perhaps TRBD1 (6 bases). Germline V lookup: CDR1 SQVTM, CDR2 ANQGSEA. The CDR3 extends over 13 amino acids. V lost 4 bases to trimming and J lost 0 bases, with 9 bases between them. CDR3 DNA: TGCAGCGTTGTAGGACAGATGAACACTGAAGCTTTCTTT. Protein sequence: CSVVGQMNTEAFF.

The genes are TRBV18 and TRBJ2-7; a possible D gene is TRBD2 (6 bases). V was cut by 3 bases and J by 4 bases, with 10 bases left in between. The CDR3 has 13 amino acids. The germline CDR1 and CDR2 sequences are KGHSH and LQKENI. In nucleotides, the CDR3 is TGTGCCAGCTCACCCCCGACTAGGTACGAGCAGTACTTC. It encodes CASSPPTRYEQYF.

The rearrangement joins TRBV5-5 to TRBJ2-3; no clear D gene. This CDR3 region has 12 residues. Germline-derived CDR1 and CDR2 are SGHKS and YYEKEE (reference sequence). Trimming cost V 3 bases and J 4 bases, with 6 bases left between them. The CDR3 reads CASSSRADTQYF. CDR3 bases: TGTGCCAGCAGCTCTCGGGCAGATACGCAGTATTTT.

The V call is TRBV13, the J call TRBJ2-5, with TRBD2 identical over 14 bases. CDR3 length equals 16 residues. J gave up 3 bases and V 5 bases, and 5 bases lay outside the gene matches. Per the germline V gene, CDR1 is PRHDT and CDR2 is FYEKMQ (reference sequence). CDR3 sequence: CASSPGTSGGEETQYF. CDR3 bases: TGTGCCAGCAGCCCCGGGACTAGCGGGGGAGAAGAGACCCAGTACTTC.

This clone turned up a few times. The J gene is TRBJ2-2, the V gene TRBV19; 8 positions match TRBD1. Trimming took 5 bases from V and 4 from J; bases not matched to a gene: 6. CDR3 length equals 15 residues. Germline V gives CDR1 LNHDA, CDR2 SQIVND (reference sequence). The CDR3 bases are TGTGCCAGTAGTGCTGGACAGGGAGGCACCGGGGAGCTGTTTTTT. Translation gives CASSAGQGGTGELFF.

The CDR3 DNA reads as TGTGCCAGCAGCCTAGTCGGGGGACCGGGTGAGCAGTACTTC. Translating it yields CASSLVGGPGEQYF. The chain combines TRBV5-4 with TRBJ2-7, with D tentatively TRBD2 (6 bases). Germline CDR1 is SGHNT and CDR2 is YYREEE (reference sequence). Trimming left V 4 bases short and J 7 bases short, with 18 bases between. CDR3 length: 14 residues.

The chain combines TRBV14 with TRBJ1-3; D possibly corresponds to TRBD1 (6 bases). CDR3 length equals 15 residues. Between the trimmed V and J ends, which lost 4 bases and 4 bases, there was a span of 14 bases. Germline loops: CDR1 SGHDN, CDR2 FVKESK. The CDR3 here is CASSRRSGVGNTIYF. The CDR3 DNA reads TGTGCCAGCAGCCGTCGATCAGGGGTAGGAAACACCATATATTTT.

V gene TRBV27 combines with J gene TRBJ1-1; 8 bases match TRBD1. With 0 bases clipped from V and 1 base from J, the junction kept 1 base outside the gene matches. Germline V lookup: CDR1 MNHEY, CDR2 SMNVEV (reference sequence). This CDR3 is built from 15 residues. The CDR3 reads CASSLSTGANTEAFF. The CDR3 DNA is TGTGCCAGCAGTTTATCGACAGGGGCGAACACTGAAGCTTTCTTT.

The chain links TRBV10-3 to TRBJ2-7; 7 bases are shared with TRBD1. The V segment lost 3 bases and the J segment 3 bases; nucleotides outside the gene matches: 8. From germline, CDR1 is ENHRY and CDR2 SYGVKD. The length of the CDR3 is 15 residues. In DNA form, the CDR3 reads TGTGCCATCAGTGACCCTAAAACAGGGGACTACGAGCAGTACTTC. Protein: CAISDPKTGDYEQYF.

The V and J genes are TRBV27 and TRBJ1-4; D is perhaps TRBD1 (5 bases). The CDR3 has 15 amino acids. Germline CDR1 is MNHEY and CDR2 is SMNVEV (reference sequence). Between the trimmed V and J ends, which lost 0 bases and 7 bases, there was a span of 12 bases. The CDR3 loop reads CASSLSSVGGEKLFF. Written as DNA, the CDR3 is TGTGCCAGCAGTTTATCATCCGTGGGGGGTGAAAAACTGTTTTTT.

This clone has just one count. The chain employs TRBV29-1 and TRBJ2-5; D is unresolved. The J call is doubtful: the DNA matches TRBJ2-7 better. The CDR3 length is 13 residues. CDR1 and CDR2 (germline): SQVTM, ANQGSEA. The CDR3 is CSVVVPESYEQYF. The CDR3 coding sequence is TGCAGCGTTGTGGTGCCCGAGTCCTACGAGCAGTACTTC.

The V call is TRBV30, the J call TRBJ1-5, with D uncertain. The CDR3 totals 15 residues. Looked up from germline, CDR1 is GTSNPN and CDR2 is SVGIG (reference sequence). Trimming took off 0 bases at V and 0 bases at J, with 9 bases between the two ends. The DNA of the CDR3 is TGTGCCTGGAGTGTACCAGTAAATAGCAATCAGCCCCAGCATTTT. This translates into CAWSVPVNSNQPQHF.

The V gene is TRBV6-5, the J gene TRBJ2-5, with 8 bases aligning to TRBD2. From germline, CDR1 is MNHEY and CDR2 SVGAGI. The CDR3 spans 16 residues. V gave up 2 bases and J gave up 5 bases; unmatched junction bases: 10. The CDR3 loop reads CASSYPVGGGRETQYF. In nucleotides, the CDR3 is TGTGCCAGCAGTTACCCAGTCGGGGGGGGGAGGGAGACCCAGTACTTC.

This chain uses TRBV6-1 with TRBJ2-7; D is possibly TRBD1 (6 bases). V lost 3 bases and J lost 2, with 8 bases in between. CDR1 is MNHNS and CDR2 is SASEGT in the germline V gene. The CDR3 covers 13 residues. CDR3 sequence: CASSDRQAYEQYF. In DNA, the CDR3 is TGTGCCAGCAGTGACCGACAGGCCTACGAGCAGTACTTC.

The CDR3 coding sequence is TGTGCCAGCAGCTTACTGGCGGGGGGGCCCCCTGGCACCTACGAGCAGTACTTC. As protein: CASSLLAGGPPGTYEQYF. The chain joins TRBV13 to TRBJ2-7, with 9 bases lining up with TRBD2. This CDR3 is 18 amino acids long. Per the germline V gene, CDR1 is PRHDT and CDR2 is FYEKMQ (reference sequence). With 2 bases clipped from V and 2 bases from J, the junction kept 13 bases outside the gene matches.

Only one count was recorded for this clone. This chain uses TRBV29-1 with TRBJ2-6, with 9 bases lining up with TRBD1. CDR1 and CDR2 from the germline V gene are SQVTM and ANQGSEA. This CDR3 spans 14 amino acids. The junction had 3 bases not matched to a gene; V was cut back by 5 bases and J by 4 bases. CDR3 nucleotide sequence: TGCAGCGTTTACAGGGGGCCCGGGGCCAACGTCCTGACTTTC. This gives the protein CSVYRGPGANVLTF.

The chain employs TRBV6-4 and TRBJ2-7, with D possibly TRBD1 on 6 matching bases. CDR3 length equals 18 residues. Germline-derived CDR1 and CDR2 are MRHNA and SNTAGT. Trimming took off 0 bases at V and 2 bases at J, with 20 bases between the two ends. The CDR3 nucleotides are TGTGCCAGCAGTGACTCCGGACAGCCCACCCGCTATGCCTACGAGCAGTACTTC. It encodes CASSDSGQPTRYAYEQYF.

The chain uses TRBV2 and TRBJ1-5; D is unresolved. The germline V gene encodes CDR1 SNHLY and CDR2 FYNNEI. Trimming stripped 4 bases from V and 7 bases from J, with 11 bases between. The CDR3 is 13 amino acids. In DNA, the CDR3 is TGTGCCAGCAGTGTGACGGGGTTCCAGCCCCAGCATTTT. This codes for CASSVTGFQPQHF. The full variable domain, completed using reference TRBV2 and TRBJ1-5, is EPEVTQTPSHQVTQMGQEVILRCVPISNHLYFYWYRQILGQKVEFLVSFYNNEISEKSEIFDDQFSVERPDGSNFTLKIRSTKLEDSAMYFCASSVTGFQPQHFGDGTRLSIL.

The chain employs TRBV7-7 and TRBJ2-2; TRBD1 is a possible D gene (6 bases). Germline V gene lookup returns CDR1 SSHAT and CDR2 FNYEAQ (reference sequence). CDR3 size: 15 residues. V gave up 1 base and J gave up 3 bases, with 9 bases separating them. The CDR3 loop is CASSLGSGDTGELFF. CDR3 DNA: TGTGCCAGCAGCTTAGGATCAGGGGACACCGGGGAGCTGTTTTTT.

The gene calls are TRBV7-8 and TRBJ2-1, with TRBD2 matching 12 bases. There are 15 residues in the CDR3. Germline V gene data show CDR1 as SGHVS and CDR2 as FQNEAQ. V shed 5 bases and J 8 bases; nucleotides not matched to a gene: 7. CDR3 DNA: TGTGCCAGCAGCCTACGACTAGCGGGAGTGGATGAGCAGTTCTTC. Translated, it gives CASSLRLAGVDEQFF.

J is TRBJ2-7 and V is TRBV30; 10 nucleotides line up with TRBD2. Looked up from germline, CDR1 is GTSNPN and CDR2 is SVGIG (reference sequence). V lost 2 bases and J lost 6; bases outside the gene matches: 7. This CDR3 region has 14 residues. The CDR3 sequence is CAWSSLAGVGEQYF. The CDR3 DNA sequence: TGTGCCTGGAGTTCCCTAGCGGGAGTTGGCGAGCAGTACTTC.

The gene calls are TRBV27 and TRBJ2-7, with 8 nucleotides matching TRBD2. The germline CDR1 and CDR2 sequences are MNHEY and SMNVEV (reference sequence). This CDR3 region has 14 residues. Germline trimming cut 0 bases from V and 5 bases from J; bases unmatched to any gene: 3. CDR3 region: CASSLSLTSDEQYF. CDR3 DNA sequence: TGTGCCAGCAGTTTATCCTTGACTAGCGACGAGCAGTACTTC.